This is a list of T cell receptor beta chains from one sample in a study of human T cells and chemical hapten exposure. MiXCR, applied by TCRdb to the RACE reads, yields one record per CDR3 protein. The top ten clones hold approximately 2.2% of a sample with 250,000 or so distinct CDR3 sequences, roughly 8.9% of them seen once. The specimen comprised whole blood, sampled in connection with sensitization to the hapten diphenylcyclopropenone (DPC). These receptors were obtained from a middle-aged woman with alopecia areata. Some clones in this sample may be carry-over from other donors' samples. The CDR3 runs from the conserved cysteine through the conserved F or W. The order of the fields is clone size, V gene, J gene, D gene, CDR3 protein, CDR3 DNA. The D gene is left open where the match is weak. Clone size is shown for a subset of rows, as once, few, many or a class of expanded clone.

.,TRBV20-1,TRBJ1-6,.,CSARHSDYNSPLHF,TGCAGTGCTAGACACAGCGATTATAATTCACCCCTCCACTTT
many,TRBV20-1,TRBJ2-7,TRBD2,CSARSSLAGGREQYF,TGCAGTGCTAGAAGTAGCCTAGCGGGAGGGCGAGAGCAGTACTTC
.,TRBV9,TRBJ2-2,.,CASSAQPGPTGELFF,TGTGCCAGCAGCGCACAACCGGGACCCACCGGGGAGCTGTTTTTT
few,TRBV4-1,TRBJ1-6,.,CASSQGDYYNSPLHF,TGCGCCAGCAGCCAAGGGGACTACTATAATTCACCCCTCCACTTT
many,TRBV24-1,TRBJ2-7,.,CATSDSGTPYEQYF,TGTGCCACCAGTGACTCCGGGACCCCCTACGAGCAGTACTTC
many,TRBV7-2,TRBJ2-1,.,CASSLVRGGNEQFF,TGTGCCAGCAGCTTAGTGAGGGGCGGCAATGAGCAGTTCTTC
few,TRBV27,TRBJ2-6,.,CASKESGQSSGANVLTF,TGTGCCAGCAAAGAGTCAGGACAGAGCTCTGGGGCCAACGTCCTGACTTTC
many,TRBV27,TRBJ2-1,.,CASSLADSSYNEQFF,TGTGCCAGCAGTTTAGCCGACAGCTCCTACAATGAGCAGTTCTTC
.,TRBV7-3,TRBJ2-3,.,CASSLLGGRTDTQYF,TGTGCCAGCAGCTTATTAGGGGGAAGGACAGATACGCAGTATTTT
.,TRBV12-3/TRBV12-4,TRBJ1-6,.,CTSSFLGGRSPLHF,TGTACCAGCAGTTTCCTGGGGGGCAGGTCACCCCTCCACTTT
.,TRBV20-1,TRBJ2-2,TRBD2,CSARLAGADGELFF,TGCAGTGCTAGACTAGCGGGAGCCGACGGGGAGCTGTTTTTT
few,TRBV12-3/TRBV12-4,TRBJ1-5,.,CASSLMGIGSNQPQHF,TGTGCCAGCAGTTTAATGGGTATTGGTAGCAATCAGCCCCAGCATTTT
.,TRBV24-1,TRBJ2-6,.,CATSDPPGRGANVLTF,TGTGCCACCAGTGATCCCCCAGGGAGGGGGGCCAACGTCCTGACTTTC
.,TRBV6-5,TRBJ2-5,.,CASSYGRQETQYF,TGTGCCAGCAGTTACGGACGGCAAGAGACCCAGTACTTC
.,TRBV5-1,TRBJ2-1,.,CASSFQSDNEQFF,TGCGCCAGCAGCTTCCAGTCCGACAATGAGCAGTTCTTC
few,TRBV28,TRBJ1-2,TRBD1,CASSSGQGSAYGYTF,TGTGCCAGCAGTTCCGGACAGGGATCTGCCTATGGCTACACCTTC
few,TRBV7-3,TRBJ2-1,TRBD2,CASSPGTSGAEQFF,TGTGCCAGCAGCCCCGGGACTAGCGGCGCTGAGCAGTTCTTC
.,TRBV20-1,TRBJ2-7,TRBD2,CSLYSGLAGSYEQYF,TGCAGCCTATACTCGGGACTAGCGGGCTCCTACGAGCAGTACTTC
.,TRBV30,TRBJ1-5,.,CAWSGLGQPQHF,TGTGCCTGGAGCGGCTTAGGTCAGCCCCAGCATTTT
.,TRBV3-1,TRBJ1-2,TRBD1,CASSQGDRGLYGYTF,TGTGCCAGCAGCCAAGGGGACAGGGGGCTTTATGGCTACACCTTC
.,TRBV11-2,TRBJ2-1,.,CASSLDRVYEQFF,TGTGCCAGCAGCTTAGACAGGGTCTATGAGCAGTTCTTC
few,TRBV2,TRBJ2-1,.,CASRDTFPGDEQFF,TGTGCCAGCAGAGACACCTTCCCTGGCGATGAGCAGTTCTTC
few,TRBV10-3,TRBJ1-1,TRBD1,CAISERTGDPAEAFF,TGTGCCATCAGTGAAAGGACAGGGGACCCCGCTGAAGCTTTCTTT
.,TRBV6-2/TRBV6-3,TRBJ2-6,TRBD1,CASSSFGRAGQGSGANVLTF,TGTGCCAGCAGTAGCTTTGGCAGAGCGGGACAGGGCTCTGGGGCCAACGTCCTGACTTTC
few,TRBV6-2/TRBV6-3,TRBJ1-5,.,CASSYSRARGHNQPQHF,TGTGCCAGCAGTTACTCGAGGGCCCGGGGACACAATCAGCCCCAGCATTTT
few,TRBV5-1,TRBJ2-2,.,CASSMETGPFGELFF,TGCGCCAGCAGCATGGAAACAGGGCCGTTCGGGGAGCTGTTTTTT
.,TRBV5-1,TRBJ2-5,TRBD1,CASSLAVLQGAETQYF,TGCGCCAGCAGCTTGGCGGTGCTACAGGGGGCAGAGACCCAGTACTTC
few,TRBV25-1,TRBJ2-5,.,CASSVQGGETQYF,TGTGCCAGCAGTGTCCAGGGAGGAGAGACCCAGTACTTC
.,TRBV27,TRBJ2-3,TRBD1,CASSVTGTGGADTQYF,TGTGCCAGCAGTGTAACCGGGACAGGGGGCGCAGATACGCAGTATTTT
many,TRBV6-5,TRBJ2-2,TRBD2,CASSYFLAGSHGELFF,TGTGCCAGCAGTTACTTTCTAGCGGGGTCGCACGGGGAGCTGTTTTTT
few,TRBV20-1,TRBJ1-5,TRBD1,CSASAGQGGQPQHF,TGCAGTGCTAGTGCGGGACAGGGGGGTCAGCCCCAGCATTTT